This T cell receptor (beta chain) was identified in a study of blood T cell repertoires in COVID-19. Study background: COVID-19 samples from acute and convalescent phases originated in the United States, Italy and Spain.

In the original processing: Using reference gene primer amplification, nucleated cell counts were estimated. Sequencing used immunoSEQ multiplex PCR; TCRdb keeps in-frame clones, though not all of them. V and J calls plus clone size are reproduced from that table; the DNA served to infer D and trimming. This sample has about 62,000 clones; 75% to 90% occur once, and the top ten carry 18%. Germline loops: CDR1 MDHEN, CDR2 SYDVKM. Germline trimming cut 7 bases from V and 3 bases from J; bases unmatched to any gene: 3. CDR3 length: 14 residues. Patients of the Seattle cohort, enrolled during active infection, were followed longitudinally. A single count supports this clone.

The J gene is TRBJ2-7, the V gene TRBV28, with 13 nucleotides matching TRBD2. Sequencing was carried out using peripheral blood. This clonotype originated in a woman in her sixties or seventies with COVID-19, enrolled during active disease. CDR3 coding DNA: TGTGCCAGCACCCGGACTAGCGGGAGCTACGAGCAGTACTTC. It is translated as CASTRTSGSYEQYF.